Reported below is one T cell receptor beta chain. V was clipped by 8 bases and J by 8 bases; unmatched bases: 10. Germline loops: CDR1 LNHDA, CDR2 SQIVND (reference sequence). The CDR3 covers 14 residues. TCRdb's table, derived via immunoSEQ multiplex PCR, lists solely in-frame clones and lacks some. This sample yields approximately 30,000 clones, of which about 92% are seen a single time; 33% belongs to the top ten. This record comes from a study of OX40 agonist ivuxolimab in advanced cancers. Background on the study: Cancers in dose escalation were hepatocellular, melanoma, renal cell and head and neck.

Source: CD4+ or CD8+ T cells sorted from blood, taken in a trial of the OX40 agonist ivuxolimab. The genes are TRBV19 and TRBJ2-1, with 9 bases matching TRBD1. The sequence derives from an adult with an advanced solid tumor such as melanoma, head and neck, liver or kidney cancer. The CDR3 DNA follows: TGTGCCAGTTCTCCGGGACAGGGTATCGATGAGCAGTTCTTC. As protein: CASSPGQGIDEQFF.